These 4 T cell receptor beta chains came from one sample sequenced in a study of monozygotic twins with cystic fibrosis. Measured with immunoSEQ multiplex PCR; TCRdb has only the in-frame clones, and not every one. The sample holds some 32,000 clones, just over 95% seen once. Sequenced input: blood. Receptor source: a girl aged 2 to 10 with cystic fibrosis.

V gene TRBV5-8 combines with J gene TRBJ2-1, with 8 bases aligning to TRBD2. V was pared by 2 bases and J by 7 bases, with 2 bases of the junction left unmatched. The CDR3 is made up of 13 amino acids. CDR1 is SGHTS, CDR2 YDEGEE, per germline. CDR3 bases: TGTGCCAGCAGCTTTCTAGCGGGTAATGAGCAGTTCTTC. It codes for CASSFLAGNEQFF.

The J gene is TRBJ1-5, the V gene TRBV10-3, with D possibly matching TRBD1 (6 bases). Germline CDR1 is ENHRY and CDR2 is SYGVKD. The V end was cut by 2 bases, the J end by 4 bases, with 12 bases between. The CDR3 consists of 15 residues. This CDR3 is CAISEGQRRNQPQHF. The CDR3 bases are TGTGCCATCAGTGAGGGACAGCGAAGGAATCAGCCCCAGCATTTT.

The chain links TRBV7-2 to TRBJ1-1, with 7 bases identical to TRBD1. The CDR3 has 16 residues. Germline CDR1 reads SGHTA; CDR2 reads FQGNSA. V lost 4 bases and J lost 1; bases outside the gene matches: 9. CDR3 nucleotides: TGTGCCAGCAGCTATCTCCCGGGACAGAGGAACACTGAAGCTTTCTTT. It specifies CASSYLPGQRNTEAFF.

This rearrangement joins TRBV7-9 to TRBJ1-1; D gene ambiguous. The CDR3 runs to 15 residues. V lost 5 bases, J lost 0 bases, and 13 bases lay in between. Germline values: CDR1 SEHNR, CDR2 FQNEAQ (reference sequence). The CDR3 nucleotides read TGTGCCAGCAGCCACGCGCTAGGGTTGAACACTGAAGCTTTCTTT. It specifies CASSHALGLNTEAFF.